The 20 T cell receptor beta chains reported below all come from one sample, sequenced in a study of blood T cells in healthy people across ages. With a J-beta primer mix and a sample-barcoded 5' primer, a second PCR ran about 7 to 11 cycles. TCRdb itself ran the 5' RACE reads through MiXCR, one entry per CDR3 protein. The sample holds 1.5 million to 2 million distinct CDR3 sequences; about two fifths are singletons and the top ten take about 23%. Sequencing input: blood. These TCRs come from a human donor in good health.

The chain has TRBV6-2 or TRBV6-3 and TRBJ2-5, with D uncertain. CDR1 is MNHEY, CDR2 SVGEGT, per germline. V lost 5 bases and J 7 bases, leaving 14 bases between the germline ends. This CDR3 comprises 13 residues. The chain's CDR3 is CASSQFLGGTQYF. The CDR3, as DNA: TGTGCCAGCAGTCAATTCCTTGGTGGGACCCAGTACTTC.

The chain links TRBV20-1 to TRBJ1-1, with D unresolved. With 1 base removed from V and 3 bases from J, the gap between germline ends came to 12 bases. CDR3 length equals 14 residues. CDR1 and CDR2 from the germline V gene are DFQATT and SNEGSKA (reference sequence). CDR3 DNA: TGCAGTGCTAGAGTTGCCCGGCGGGACACTGAAGCTTTCTTT. Translated, it gives CSARVARRDTEAFF.

This chain joins TRBV10-3 and TRBJ1-1, with D unclear. V lost 10 bases and J lost 9, with 21 bases in between. The germline V gene has CDR1 ENHRY and CDR2 SYGVKD. This CDR3 has 13 amino acids. DNA of the CDR3: TGTGCCACCGCTTCGGGGATGGGTACTAAAGCTTTCTTT. The encoded protein is CATASGMGTKAFF.

At least ten counts were recorded for this clonotype. The chain is built from TRBV20-1 and TRBJ2-7; 7 nucleotides agree with TRBD1. V trimming: 5 bases; J trimming: 1 base; junction bases outside the gene matches: 5. This CDR3 contains 13 residues. Germline CDR1 and CDR2: DFQATT and SNEGSKA (reference sequence). The DNA of the CDR3 is TGCAGTGCTTCGAGGGGGCGTTCCTACGAGCAGTACTTC. This encodes CSASRGRSYEQYF.

In this sample, this clonotype turned up a few times. The CDR3 spells CASSSAEGEGLDGYTF. For the CDR3, the DNA is TGTGCCAGCAGTTCCGCGGAAGGGGAGGGACTAGATGGCTACACCTTC. The chain links TRBV27 to TRBJ1-2, with a possible D match to TRBD1 (5 bases). Germline V lookup: CDR1 MNHEY, CDR2 SMNVEV (reference sequence). V was pared by 4 bases and J by 6 bases, with 21 bases between. The CDR3 spans 16 residues.

This chain connects TRBV18 to TRBJ1-2, with a weak D call TRBD1 (6 bases). V lost 3 bases to trimming and J lost 3 bases, with 17 bases between them. In germline, CDR1 is KGHSH, CDR2 LQKENI. This CDR3 region has 16 residues. The CDR3 bases are TGTGCCAGCTCACCGATTTTAGGAGGACAGCACTATGGCTACACCTTC. Protein sequence: CASSPILGGQHYGYTF.

The chain recombines TRBV20-1 with TRBJ2-2; D may be TRBD1 (6 bases). This CDR3 region has 14 residues. From germline, CDR1 is DFQATT and CDR2 SNEGSKA (reference sequence). Trimming left V 6 bases short and J 0 bases short, with 11 bases between. The CDR3, as DNA: TGCAGTGCCCGGGACACCGCGAACACCGGGGAGCTGTTTTTT. The encoded protein is CSARDTANTGELFF.

The genes are TRBV25-1 and TRBJ2-7, with a possible D match to TRBD2 (6 bases). The CDR3 has 16 residues. Germline CDR1 MGHDK, CDR2 SYGVNS. With 1 base removed from V and 0 bases from J, the gap between germline ends came to 13 bases. The CDR3 region has the DNA TGTGCCAGCAGTGAATTAGGGGCGGGGAGCTCCTACGAGCAGTACTTC. Residues: CASSELGAGSSYEQYF.

This clonotype showed up just a few times. J is TRBJ2-5 and V is TRBV7-9; 8 bases are a match to TRBD2. The CDR3 has 14 amino acids. From germline, CDR1 is SEHNR and CDR2 FQNEAQ (reference sequence). Trimming cost V 4 bases and J 3 bases; bases outside gene matches: 4. Here the CDR3 reads CASSYGGGKETQYF. In DNA, the CDR3 is TGTGCCAGCAGCTACGGGGGGGGAAAAGAGACCCAGTACTTC.

The chain joins TRBV6-2 or TRBV6-3 to TRBJ1-1; D unresolved. The CDR3 has 16 amino acids. Looked up from germline, CDR1 is MNHEY and CDR2 is SVGEGT. V was pared by 3 bases and J by 5 bases, with 19 bases between. CDR3 bases: TGTGCCAGCAGTTATATTCGCGGAGTAGGGCCGACTGAAGCTTTCTTT. Protein product: CASSYIRGVGPTEAFF.

The chain employs TRBV29-1 and TRBJ2-7, with 11 bases that match TRBD2. The CDR3 spans 14 residues. After removal of 5 bases from V and 0 bases from J, the junction contained 3 bases not matched to a gene. Per germline, CDR1 SQVTM and CDR2 ANQGSEA. The CDR3: CSVSGTSGSYEQYF. CDR3 nucleotide sequence: TGCAGCGTTAGTGGGACTAGCGGCTCCTACGAGCAGTACTTC.

This clonotype was recorded at least ten times. This CDR3 is CASSLAFFNEQFF. As DNA, the CDR3 is TGTGCCAGCAGCTTAGCCTTTTTCAATGAGCAGTTCTTC. The genes are TRBV7-6 and TRBJ2-1; D remains ambiguous. Germline V lookup: CDR1 SGHVS, CDR2 FNYEAQ. This CDR3 comprises 13 residues. V was clipped by 0 bases and J by 6 bases, with 6 bases between them.

The chain uses TRBV7-2 and TRBJ2-5; D perhaps matches TRBD1 (6 bases). CDR3 length: 18 amino acids. V was clipped by 5 bases and J by 0 bases, with 22 bases between them. CDR1 is SGHTA, CDR2 FQGNSA, per germline. This chain's CDR3 is CASSLDGVRGTHQETQYF. CDR3 in DNA: TGTGCCAGCAGCCTGGATGGGGTGAGGGGGACACACCAAGAGACCCAGTACTTC.

This clonotype was recorded a few times. This chain connects TRBV20-1 to TRBJ2-7; TRBD2 agrees at 10 bases. Germline CDR1 reads DFQATT; CDR2 reads SNEGSKA (reference sequence). V shed 2 bases, J shed 1 base, and the junction held 8 bases outside the gene matches. The CDR3 has 16 residues. CDR3 bases: TGCAGTGCTAGACCAATACTAGCGGGGATATCCTACGAGCAGTACTTC. Its translation is CSARPILAGISYEQYF.

Ten or more counts support this clonotype. V is TRBV12-3 or TRBV12-4 and J is TRBJ2-6; the match to TRBD1 covers 7 bases. V dropped 6 bases and J dropped 0; count of bases not matched to a gene: 11. CDR3 length: 18 residues. The CDR3 region has the DNA TGTGCCAGCAGACCTGGGACAGTTCTTACCTCTGGGGCCAACGTCCTGACTTTC. Translating it yields CASRPGTVLTSGANVLTF.

This chain connects TRBV7-3 to TRBJ2-3, with 12 bases lining up with TRBD2. Germline assignment: CDR1 SGHTA and CDR2 FQGTGA. This CDR3 has 15 amino acids. Unmatched junction bases numbered 5, after V lost 5 bases and J lost 5 bases. The CDR3 protein is CASSRTSGEGDTQYF. CDR3 coding DNA: TGTGCCAGCAGCCGGACTAGCGGGGAGGGAGATACGCAGTATTTT.

This chain connects TRBV3-1 to TRBJ2-5; D is ambiguous. Germline V gene lookup returns CDR1 LGHDT and CDR2 YNNKEL (reference sequence). This CDR3 comprises 15 residues. With 0 bases removed from V and 2 bases from J, the gap between germline ends came to 10 bases. In nucleotides, the CDR3 is TGTGCCAGCAGCCAAGAGTTAGCCCTGCAAGAGACCCAGTACTTC. Translating gives CASSQELALQETQYF.

The chain uses TRBV4-3 and TRBJ1-2; D is perhaps TRBD1 (5 bases). The V end was cut by 7 bases, the J end by 2 bases, with 14 bases between. The CDR3 is 14 residues long. Germline V gene lookup returns CDR1 LGHNA and CDR2 YSLEER. CDR3 residues: CASTSGTGNYGYTF. CDR3 bases: TGCGCCAGCACTTCCGGGACGGGGAACTATGGCTACACCTTC.

This clonotype was seen only a few times. V is TRBV28 and J is TRBJ2-1; D is unresolved. Germline V gives CDR1 MDHEN, CDR2 SYDVKM. The V end lost 2 bases, the J end lost 10 bases, and 9 bases lay between the germline ends. The CDR3 loop spans 12 amino acids. This chain's CDR3 is CASSLEHYEQFF. The CDR3 DNA reads TGTGCCAGCAGTTTAGAGCACTACGAGCAGTTCTTC.

The rearrangement uses TRBV29-1 and TRBJ1-2; D perhaps matches TRBD1 (6 bases). V dropped 2 bases and J dropped 5 bases, with 15 bases sitting between them. The CDR3 has 14 residues. Germline CDR1 reads SQVTM; CDR2 reads ANQGSEA. This CDR3 reads CSVESGGGGYGYTF. CDR3 DNA sequence: TGCAGCGTTGAATCCGGGGGAGGGGGTTATGGCTACACCTTC.